This T cell receptor beta chain was sequenced for a study of the immune and genomic landscape of osteosarcoma (dated by TCRdb to the early 2020s). Study-level background: A total of around 47 pediatric and adult patients with high-grade osteosarcoma made up the overall cohort, and the median age at diagnosis was approximately 25 years (range roughly 5-90). Poor-risk disease was overrepresented in the cohort, as 73% of patients had an unfavorable pathologic response to standard therapy and around 67% were deceased. In the overall cohort, 60% of patients were male, and localized disease at diagnosis was presented by about 77% of patients. To define immunogenic potential, the study profiled osteosarcoma specimens using whole genome, RNA and T-cell receptor sequencing along with immunohistochemistry and reverse phase protein arrays. To characterize the osteosarcoma immunogenomic landscape, the TCR sequencing results were combined with transcriptome, protein array and immunostaining data. The goal of the study was to explain why immune checkpoint inhibitors show limited clinical activity in osteosarcoma. A couple of samples from the same tumor site were contributed by each of a few patients. Overall study outcomes, separate from this receptor: No statistical method determined sample size because osteosarcoma is rare and all possible samples were collected. Although TCR productive clonality was higher in the immune-hot C3 cluster than in the cold C1 cluster, TCR productive clonality was still low overall. Productive TCR clonality was low overall, averaging roughly 0.1 with a maximum of about 0.3, suggesting limited T-cell clonal expansion. Along with the frozen tumor specimens, matched blood was collected from just two patients. Rather than matched normal tissue, external data from normal skin and healthy peripheral blood provided the clonality benchmarks. A handful of cases had a single hyperexpanded clone dominating the repertoire, and all had fewer than 100 T-cell clonotypes.

The CDR3, from cysteine to phenylalanine, totals 15 residues. Only the CDR3 part of the read is kept: 45 bases, read in frame from the first base. The germline V gene gives CDR1 as SGHTA and CDR2 as FQGNSA. V drops 5 bases and J drops 4 bases, leaving 15 bases in between. The ImmunoSEQ Assay (Adaptive Biotechnologies) was used to immunosequence the CDR3 regions of the TCR beta chain. Processing in the source paper ran as follows. The ImmunoSEQ Analyzer platform was used to export TCRB rearrangements, read counts, read proportions and gene usage. T-cell clonality was calculated on productive rearrangements as 1 minus Pielou's evenness. In the clonal space homeostasis analysis, clonotypes were binned as rare, small, medium, large or hyperexpanded (0.01 to 1 of the repertoire). TCR productive clonality was compared across immune clusters C1, C2 and C3 using the Wilcoxon rank sum test. TCRdb holds this immuneACCESS table with in-frame rearrangements only. Some clones are missing; in checked studies, unresolved V genes explain under half, and the rest has no known cause. V and J calls and clone size come straight from that table; D and trimming were deduced from the DNA. This sample holds fewer than 6,000 clones; 70% to 85% were observed only once. The top ten hold 5.5% to 7.5% of the sample.

Post-treatment primary, local recurrence and metastasis tumors from poor-prognosis patients were used as specimens. About this clone: The antigen this receptor binds is unknown. No qualities accompany the bases; no much larger clone lies one base away.

Recombination joined TRBV7-2 with TRBJ1-5; TRBD1 is possibly the D segment (6 matching bases). Sequenced sample: osteosarcoma tumor tissue from the lung. The source of this sequence is a human donor with osteosarcoma. The CDR3 has the sequence CASSPPGTPNQPQHF. The base sequence is TGTGCCAGCAGCCCCCCCGGGACACCTAATCAGCCCCAGCATTTT.